One sample yielded the 26 T cell receptor beta chains listed below, sequenced in a study of blood T cell repertoires in COVID-19. Sequenced by immunoSEQ multiplex PCR; TCRdb stores in-frame clones only, minus some. The sample records over 400,000 clones, roughly nine tenths being singletons. Sample: PBMCs or T cells enriched from blood (not recorded which). These receptors originate from a woman aged 60-70 years who had recovered from COVID-19.

The gene calls are TRBV5-1 and TRBJ2-1; 9 nucleotides line up with TRBD1. Germline CDR1 and CDR2: SGHRS and YFSETQ. V lost 1 base to trimming and J lost 8 bases; unmatched junction nucleotides: 16. The CDR3 is 18 amino acids. The CDR3 region has the DNA TGCGCCAGCAGCTTGCGGGGAAGACAGGGGGTTGGTATAGATGAGCAGTTCTTC. Its translation: CASSLRGRQGVGIDEQFF.

This clone came up once. V usage is TRBV10-3 and J usage is TRBJ2-1; TRBD2 matches at 9 bases. The CDR3 length is 18 residues. After removal of 0 bases from V and 0 bases from J, the junction contained 6 bases not matched to a gene. The germline gives CDR1 ENHRY, CDR2 SYGVKD. The DNA for the CDR3 is TGTGCCATCAGTGAGTCGCGCCTAGCGGGAACCTCCTACAATGAGCAGTTCTTC. Protein: CAISESRLAGTSYNEQFF.

This clone was observed a handful of times. The CDR3 loop reads CASSLYLNEQFF. CDR3 coding DNA: TGTGCCAGCAGCCTATACCTCAATGAGCAGTTCTTC. The genes are TRBV7-2 and TRBJ2-1; D is undetermined. In germline, CDR1 is SGHTA, CDR2 FQGNSA. The CDR3 length is 12 residues. Trimming cost V 5 bases and J 6 bases, with 8 bases left between them.

The genes are TRBV18 and TRBJ2-5; 7 bases line up with TRBD2. CDR3 length: 16 residues. The trim removed 0 bases at V and 3 bases at J, leaving 7 bases unmatched. CDR1 KGHSH and CDR2 LQKENI come from the germline V gene. The CDR3 DNA follows: TGTGCCAGCTCACCACCGGGACTATCTAAAAAAGAGACCCAGTACTTC. Protein: CASSPPGLSKKETQYF.

As for this clone: This CDR3 is also generated by other DNA sequences in the sample. V is TRBV9 and J is TRBJ1-1, with D possibly TRBD1 on 5 matching bases. The germline V gene encodes CDR1 SGDLS and CDR2 YYNGEE. The CDR3 totals 14 residues. V lost 0 bases, J lost 1 base, and 7 bases lay in between. CDR3 sequence: CASSVGDRNTEAFF. CDR3 sequence (DNA): TGTGCCAGCAGCGTAGGAGACAGGAACACTGAAGCTTTCTTT.

The J gene is TRBJ2-2, the V gene TRBV2; D is perhaps TRBD2 (5 bases). V was trimmed by 4 bases and J by 0 bases, leaving 9 bases between them. CDR3 length: 15 amino acids. Germline CDR1 is SNHLY and CDR2 is FYNNEI. In nucleotides, the CDR3 is TGTGCCAGCAGTGTGCGGGTAACGAACACCGGGGAGCTGTTTTTT. This codes for CASSVRVTNTGELFF.

The CDR3 DNA sequence: TGTGCCAGCAGCCAAGGTTTTAGCGGGTCCGGGGAGCTGTTTTTT. Its translation is CASSQGFSGSGELFF. The chain carries TRBV3-1 (or the pseudogene TRBV3-2) and TRBJ2-2; the match to TRBD2 covers 7 bases. V dropped 1 base and J dropped 6; count of bases not matched to a gene: 5. The CDR3 is 15 amino acids. CDR1 is LGHDT and CDR2 is YNNKEL in the germline V gene (reference sequence).

The chain couples TRBV5-1 to TRBJ2-1, with D possibly being TRBD2 (6 bases). The V and J ends lost 1 base and 8 bases respectively, with 13 bases between them. The germline V gene has CDR1 SGHRS and CDR2 YFSETQ. The CDR3 contains 14 residues. CDR3 nucleotide sequence: TGCGCCAGCAGCTTGTGGGCGGGGAAGGATGAGCAGTTCTTC. Protein sequence: CASSLWAGKDEQFF.

The chain joins TRBV5-1 to TRBJ1-1, with D tentatively TRBD1 (5 bases). Trimming took off 0 bases at V and 7 bases at J, with 16 bases between the two ends. CDR1 is SGHRS, CDR2 YFSETQ, per germline. CDR3 length equals 15 residues. The CDR3 sequence is CASSLGAKGMGEAFF. DNA for the CDR3: TGCGCCAGCAGCTTGGGAGCGAAGGGGATGGGTGAAGCTTTCTTT.

This chain uses TRBV20-1 with TRBJ2-7, with a weak D call TRBD2 (5 bases). This CDR3 contains 11 residues. From germline, CDR1 is DFQATT and CDR2 SNEGSKA (reference sequence). Deletions cut 5 bases from V and 3 bases from J, with 8 bases between. CDR3 DNA: TGCAGTGCTCGGGAAGGCTACGAGCAGTACGTC. Its translation is CSAREGYEQYV.

This clone was observed a few times. J is TRBJ1-1 and V is TRBV19, with 12 positions matching TRBD1. Germline CDR1 reads LNHDA; CDR2 reads SQIVND (reference sequence). CDR3 length: 14 amino acids. V shed 6 bases, J shed 6 bases, and the junction held 5 bases outside the gene matches. CDR3 protein: CASRGDRGLAEAFF. CDR3 in DNA: TGTGCCAGTAGGGGGGACAGGGGGCTCGCTGAAGCTTTCTTT. The whole variable domain, filled in from reference TRBV19 and TRBJ1-1, reads DGGITQSPKYLFRKEGQNVTLSCEQNLNHDAMYWYRQDPGQGLRLIYYSQIVNDFQKGDIAEGYSVSREKKESFPLTVTSAQKNPTAFYLCASRGDRGLAEAFFGQGTRLTVV.

The chain links TRBV19 to TRBJ2-5; 14 bases align to TRBD2. The germline CDR1 and CDR2 sequences are LNHDA and SQIVND (reference sequence). Losses at the gene ends were 6 bases for V and 5 bases for J; bases not matched to a gene: 5. The CDR3 contains 15 residues. This CDR3 reads CASRTGLAGVETQYF. CDR3 DNA sequence: TGTGCCAGTAGGACGGGACTAGCGGGGGTTGAGACCCAGTACTTC.

The chain recombines TRBV7-9 with TRBJ1-2, with unresolved D. The CDR3 consists of 13 residues. Germline V gene lookup returns CDR1 SEHNR and CDR2 FQNEAQ (reference sequence). V was pared by 8 bases and J by 5 bases, with 15 bases between. CDR3 in amino acids: CASALGGPYGYTF. The CDR3 DNA sequence: TGTGCCAGCGCGTTGGGAGGGCCGTATGGCTACACCTTC. The full variable domain, in which reference TRBV7-9 and TRBJ1-2 provide the parts outside the CDR3, is DTGVSQNPRHKITKRGQNVTFRCDPISEHNRLYWYRQTLGQGPEFLTYFQNEAQLEKSRLLSDRFSAERPKGSFSTLEIQRTEQGDSAMYLCASALGGPYGYTFGSGTRLTVV.

The chain employs TRBV3-1 (or the pseudogene TRBV3-2) and TRBJ2-3, with TRBD2 as a possible D gene (5 bases). Deletions cut 4 bases from V and 2 bases from J, with 16 bases between. Germline V gene sequence: CDR1 LGHDT, CDR2 YNNKEL (reference sequence). This CDR3 is 16 amino acids long. This CDR3 reads CASSRRRRAYTDTQYF. The CDR3 nucleotides read TGTGCCAGCAGCCGACGGCGGCGGGCGTACACAGATACGCAGTATTTT.

The rearrangement uses TRBV29-1 and TRBJ2-3; TRBD2 aligns across 9 bases. V was pared by 0 bases and J by 3 bases, with 7 bases of the junction left unmatched. Germline V gives CDR1 SQVTM, CDR2 ANQGSEA. The CDR3 loop spans 16 amino acids. The CDR3 region is CSVEDLARGGTDTQYF. The CDR3 nucleotides read TGCAGCGTTGAAGATCTTGCGCGGGGGGGAACAGATACGCAGTATTTT.

The chain couples TRBV3-1 (or the pseudogene TRBV3-2) to TRBJ2-2; 7 nucleotides agree with TRBD1. This CDR3 is built from 15 residues. V lost 1 base, J lost 6 bases, and 5 bases stayed unmatched. Germline V gene sequence: CDR1 LGHDT, CDR2 YNNKEL (reference sequence). This CDR3 is CASSQVRQGSGELFF. CDR3 DNA: TGTGCCAGCAGCCAAGTTCGACAGGGCTCCGGGGAGCTGTTTTTT.

The V call is TRBV5-6, the J call TRBJ2-2; D gene uncertain. The CDR3 runs 12 residues. Germline V lookup: CDR1 SGHDT, CDR2 YYEEEE. Trimming removed 2 bases from V and 7 bases from J, with 6 bases in between. The CDR3 protein is CASSFIIGELFF. CDR3 nucleotide sequence: TGTGCCAGCAGCTTTATAATCGGGGAGCTGTTTTTT.

The chain carries TRBV27 and TRBJ2-1; 8 bases align to TRBD2. The germline CDR1 and CDR2 sequences are MNHEY and SMNVEV (reference sequence). The junction had 6 bases not matched to a gene; V was cut back by 7 bases and J by 10 bases. The CDR3 is 12 amino acids. The CDR3 here is CASTRASGEQFF. The CDR3 bases are TGTGCCAGCACCCGGGCTAGCGGGGAGCAGTTCTTC.

The chain is built from TRBV20-1 and TRBJ1-6, with D uncertain. V lost 3 bases and J lost 7, with 7 bases in between. This CDR3 comprises 12 residues. CDR1 and CDR2 (germline): DFQATT, SNEGSKA (reference sequence). The DNA of the CDR3 is TGCAGTGCTAGTACGGGGAATTCACCCCTCCACTTT. It codes for CSASTGNSPLHF.

V and J are TRBV24-1 and TRBJ2-3; 11 positions agree with TRBD2. CDR3 size: 17 residues. V shed 4 bases, J shed 2 bases, and the junction held 7 bases outside the gene matches. Germline V gene sequence: CDR1 KGHDR, CDR2 SFDVKD. The CDR3 bases are TGTGCCACCAGTGACCGGGATAGCGGGGGGGCCACAGATACGCAGTATTTT. Its protein is CATSDRDSGGATDTQYF.

This sequence joins TRBV10-2 and TRBJ2-5; 8 bases are a match to TRBD2. The CDR3 sequence is 13 residues long. The V gene's germline CDR1 is WSHSY and CDR2 SAAADI. The J segment lost 3 bases and the V segment lost 3 bases, leaving 0 bases of the junction unmatched. CDR3 nucleotides: TGCGCCAGCAGTGAACTAGCGGAAGAGACCCAGTACTTC. Protein product: CASSELAEETQYF.

The V and J genes are TRBV19 and TRBJ1-5; D not resolved. V lost 0 bases and J 5 bases, leaving 17 bases between the germline ends. CDR3 length: 17 amino acids. Germline V gene sequence: CDR1 LNHDA, CDR2 SQIVND (reference sequence). The CDR3 DNA follows: TGTGCCAGTAGTATAGATCGAAACCGGGAAGCCTATCAGCCCCAGCATTTT. The encoded protein is CASSIDRNREAYQPQHF.

The chain combines TRBV21-1 with TRBJ2-3; TRBD1 was called by the table and not checked on the DNA. TRBV21-1 represents a pseudogene. The CDR3 is made up of 13 amino acids. CDR3 sequence (DNA): TGTGCCAGACAGGGAACGAGCACAGATACGCAGTATTTT. Translating it yields CARQGTSTDTQYF.

The count of this clone is one. The V and J genes are TRBV30 and TRBJ2-3, with D possibly TRBD2 on 5 matching bases. Per the germline V gene, CDR1 is GTSNPN and CDR2 is SVGIG (reference sequence). V lost 0 bases and J lost 4, with 14 bases in between. The CDR3 has 15 residues. CDR3 coding DNA: TGTGCCTGGAGTGTAGGAGGCAGTATATCAGATACGCAGTATTTT. It yields the protein CAWSVGGSISDTQYF.

The chain couples TRBV12-3 or TRBV12-4 to TRBJ1-5; D is undetermined. V lost 8 bases to trimming and J lost 9 bases, with 11 bases between them. The CDR3 is made up of 11 amino acids. CDR3 in amino acids: CASSIRGPQHF. In DNA, the CDR3 is TGTGCCAGCTCTATCCGAGGGCCCCAGCATTTT.

The J gene is TRBJ1-1, the V gene TRBV19; D gene uncertain. CDR1 is LNHDA, CDR2 SQIVND, per germline (reference sequence). Trimming shortened V by 3 bases and J by 0 bases, and 14 bases separated the two germline ends. The CDR3 is 16 residues long. In DNA form, the CDR3 reads TGTGCCAGTAGTATGAGTCGGGTACAAATGAACACTGAAGCTTTCTTT. Translated: CASSMSRVQMNTEAFF. Drawing the rest from reference TRBV19 and TRBJ1-1, the complete variable domain is DGGITQSPKYLFRKEGQNVTLSCEQNLNHDAMYWYRQDPGQGLRLIYYSQIVNDFQKGDIAEGYSVSREKKESFPLTVTSAQKNPTAFYLCASSMSRVQMNTEAFFGQGTRLTVV.